Following are 11 T cell receptor beta chains from one sample sequenced in a study of control samples from healthy donors and cancer patients (dated by TCRdb to the early 2020s). The receptor library was made with the immunoSEQ multiplex PCR assay. Imported from immuneACCESS, the table was reduced by TCRdb to in-frame sequences with V and J called. These copies leave out some clones; in studies compared against another copy, an unresolved V gene accounts for under half, and the cause of the remainder is not known. The sample has tens of thousands of clones on record, around nine tenths of them singletons. Approximately 40% of the sample lies in the top ten. Sequencing was carried out using PBMCs. The receptors originated from a man aged 50 to 60 with head and neck cancer.

The J gene is TRBJ2-7, the V gene TRBV7-9; D unresolved. From germline, CDR1 is SEHNR and CDR2 FQNEAQ (reference sequence). CDR3 length equals 18 residues. The V end was cut by 1 base, the J end by 0 bases, with 19 bases between. The CDR3 DNA follows: TGTGCCAGCAGCTTAGGCGGCTGGCAGCCCTTAAGCTCCTACGAGCAGTACTTC. Its translation is CASSLGGWQPLSSYEQYF. The whole variable domain, remainder taken from reference TRBV7-9 and TRBJ2-7, is DTGVSQNPRHKITKRGQNVTFRCDPISEHNRLYWYRQTLGQGPEFLTYFQNEAQLEKSRLLSDRFSAERPKGSFSTLEIQRTEQGDSAMYLCASSLGGWQPLSSYEQYFGPGTRLTVT.

This clone was picked up one time. The J gene is TRBJ2-7, the V gene TRBV19; a weak D match, TRBD2 (5 bases). Germline CDR1 is LNHDA and CDR2 is SQIVND (reference sequence). The ends were cut back, 6 bases at V and 3 bases at J, with 15 bases in the middle. The CDR3 runs 14 residues. The CDR3 region has the DNA TGTGCCAGTAGCGACGGGGAGCTTAACTACGAGCAGTACTTC. This gives the protein CASSDGELNYEQYF.

The chain uses TRBV6-2 or TRBV6-3 and TRBJ2-1; TRBD2 might be the D (5 bases). Germline-derived CDR1 and CDR2 are MNHEY and SVGEGT. The length of the CDR3 is 13 residues. The germline V and J ends were trimmed by 5 bases and 2 bases, with 7 bases remaining between them. The CDR3 nucleotides are TGTGCCAGCAGTAGCGGAACCTACAATGAGCAGTTCTTC. It encodes CASSSGTYNEQFF.

The chain combines TRBV5-1 with TRBJ2-1, with D possibly called TRBD1 or TRBD2 (5 bases each). V dropped 4 bases and J dropped 6 bases, with 14 bases sitting between them. The V gene's germline CDR1 is SGHRS and CDR2 YFSETQ. This CDR3 is built from 14 residues. CDR3 protein: CASSSRRERNEQFF. CDR3 coding DNA: TGCGCCAGCAGCAGCCGCAGGGAGCGCAATGAGCAGTTCTTC.

The chain has TRBV19 and TRBJ1-1; 8 bases agree with TRBD1. Germline assignment: CDR1 LNHDA and CDR2 SQIVND (reference sequence). Losses at the gene ends were 4 bases for V and 4 bases for J; bases not matched to a gene: 2. This CDR3 comprises 13 residues. The chain's CDR3 is CASSTTGGTEAFF. The CDR3 DNA reads as TGTGCCAGTAGTACCACAGGGGGCACTGAAGCTTTCTTT.

The J gene is TRBJ2-7, the V gene TRBV7-8, with 8 bases lining up with TRBD1. The V and J ends lost 7 bases and 7 bases, in that order; junction bases with no gene match: 12. CDR3 length: 14 amino acids. Germline CDR1 reads SGHVS; CDR2 reads FQNEAQ. The CDR3 DNA sequence: TGTGCCAGCACCCTAGGAGGGACAGGATGGGAGCAGTACTTC. Residues: CASTLGGTGWEQYF.

V is TRBV7-2 and J is TRBJ2-2; tentative D call: TRBD1 (5 bases). The CDR3 totals 13 residues. CDR1 is SGHTA and CDR2 is FQGNSA in the germline V gene. V lost 3 bases and J lost 6, with 8 bases in between. In DNA, the CDR3 is TGTGCCAGCAGCTTCAGGGTTTCCGGGGAGCTGTTTTTT. This sequence encodes CASSFRVSGELFF. The complete variable domain, with remaining parts taken from reference TRBV7-2 and TRBJ2-2, reads GAGVSQSPSNKVTEKGKDVELRCDPISGHTALYWYRQSLGQGLEFLIYFQGNSAPDKSGLPSDRFSAERTGGSVSTLTIQRTQQEDSAVYLCASSFRVSGELFFGEGSRLTVL.

The gene calls are TRBV2 and TRBJ2-3, with D perhaps matching TRBD2 (5 bases). Germline values: CDR1 SNHLY, CDR2 FYNNEI. The CDR3 is 14 amino acids. With 6 bases removed from V and 10 bases from J, the gap between germline ends came to 20 bases. The DNA of the CDR3 is TGTGCCAGCAGACAGAGTGGGAGAAGTCTCGCGCAGTATTTT. The encoded protein is CASRQSGRSLAQYF.

The chain couples TRBV7-5 to TRBJ1-3. TRBV7-5 represents a pseudogene. The CDR3 runs to 15 residues. CDR3 in amino acids: CARSLGLSSGNTIYF. In nucleotides, the CDR3 is TGTGCCAGAAGCCTTGGCCTATCCTCTGGAAACACCATATATTTT.

This clone has only one observation. The V gene is TRBV30, the J gene TRBJ1-2; D perhaps matches TRBD1 (5 bases). Germline values: CDR1 GTSNPN, CDR2 SVGIG (reference sequence). The CDR3 covers 16 residues. V was cut by 4 bases and J by 4 bases, with 22 bases left in between. The chain's CDR3 is CAWTPWVPGTAYGYTF. For the CDR3, the DNA is TGTGCCTGGACCCCGTGGGTTCCAGGGACCGCCTATGGCTACACCTTC.

This rearrangement joins TRBV5-8 to TRBJ1-5; D remains ambiguous. Trimming removed 2 bases at V and 3 bases at J, with 9 bases between. The CDR3 covers 14 residues. CDR1 SGHTS and CDR2 YDEGEE come from the germline V gene. The CDR3 is CASSFRGDNQPQHF. The CDR3 bases are TGTGCCAGCAGCTTTAGAGGAGACAATCAGCCCCAGCATTTT.